This T cell receptor beta chain emerged from a study of blood T cells in healthy people across ages. Notes on the study in general: Naive and antigen-experienced cells were not separated, limiting conclusive comparison. Per-million-T-cell TCR beta diversity fell roughly linearly with age.

For the second PCR, which ran for 7 to 11 cycles, a sample-barcoded 5' primer and a J-beta primer mix were used. TCRdb itself ran the 5' RACE reads through MiXCR, one entry per CDR3 protein. Of 800,000 to 950,000 distinct CDR3 sequences listed, around 48% were seen once; the top ten hold 10% to 15%. Germline CDR1 and CDR2: LGHNA and YNFKEQ. CDR3 size: 14 residues. V was trimmed by 1 base and J by 0 bases, leaving 6 bases between them. For this clonotype: Antigen unknown.

This TCR derives from a man aged 25 to 40 in good health. The material sequenced was blood. V and J are TRBV4-2 and TRBJ1-1; the D is unclear. The CDR3 sequence: CASSQGPMNTEAFF. DNA of the CDR3: TGTGCCAGCAGCCAAGGACCGATGAACACTGAAGCTTTCTTT.